The 25 T cell receptor beta chains given below trace back to one sample, sequenced in a study. Cells sorted as Tregs were CD4+, CD25+ and CD127-/low. TCRdb analysed the 5' RACE reads with MiXCR anew, one entry per CDR3 protein. The table shows approximately 50,000 distinct CDR3 sequences, with roughly 25% occurring only once. Material: tumor-infiltrating Tregs sorted from the breast tumor. Receptors were obtained from a female donor with breast cancer.

In its sample, this clonotype was seen many times. This chain uses TRBV6-2 or TRBV6-3 with TRBJ2-5; D perhaps matches TRBD2 (5 bases). V was cut by 5 bases and J by 1 base, with 11 bases left in between. This CDR3 has 14 residues. Germline CDR1 reads MNHEY; CDR2 reads SVGEGT. CDR3 DNA: TGTGCCAGCAGTGCAGCGGCCCTCCAAGAGACCCAGTACTTC. It translates to CASSAAALQETQYF.

This clonotype has a count of ten or more. The chain has TRBV20-1 and TRBJ2-1; 8 nucleotides line up with TRBD1. The CDR3 is 17 residues long. In germline, CDR1 is DFQATT, CDR2 SNEGSKA (reference sequence). Losses at the gene ends were 2 bases for V and 4 bases for J; bases not matched to a gene: 13. CDR3 in amino acids: CSARSTAGQGGYNEQFF. The CDR3 DNA is TGCAGTGCTAGATCCACGGCCGGACAGGGAGGATACAATGAGCAGTTCTTC.

This clonotype was found many times. CDR3 nucleotide sequence: TGTGCCAGCAGTCCAAGGAAGGGACCAGGGGGAAATCAGCCCCAGCATTTT. Residues: CASSPRKGPGGNQPQHF. The rearrangement uses TRBV12-3 or TRBV12-4 and TRBJ1-5; 7 positions agree with TRBD1. The length of the CDR3 is 17 residues. Losses at the gene ends were 5 bases for V and 4 bases for J; bases not matched to a gene: 14.

The chain uses TRBV5-1 and TRBJ1-2; 7 bases map to TRBD1. V lost 3 bases to trimming and J lost 3 bases; unmatched junction nucleotides: 2. This CDR3 region has 13 residues. In germline, CDR1 is SGHRS, CDR2 YFSETQ. In DNA, the CDR3 is TGCGCCAGCAGCTATGGACAGGACTATGGCTACACCTTC. Its translation is CASSYGQDYGYTF. Supplemented by reference TRBV5-1 and TRBJ1-2, the full variable domain reads KAGVTQTPRYLIKTRGQQVTLSCSPISGHRSVSWYQQTPGQGLQFLFEYFSETQRNKGNFPGRFSGRQFSNSRSEMNVSTLELGDSALYLCASSYGQDYGYTFGSGTRLTVV.

The CDR3 here is CASSLKGPRMGTEAFF. CDR3 bases: TGTGCCAGCAGCTTAAAGGGACCCCGTATGGGGACTGAAGCTTTCTTT. The chain recombines TRBV7-8 with TRBJ1-1; tentatively, D is TRBD1 (5 bases). The CDR3 extends over 16 amino acids. The germline V and J ends were trimmed by 2 bases and 5 bases, with 18 bases remaining between them. CDR1 SGHVS and CDR2 FQNEAQ come from the germline V gene.

This clonotype was detected a few times. The V and J genes are TRBV6-2 or TRBV6-3 and TRBJ2-1; TRBD1 matches at 7 bases. The CDR3 contains 16 residues. The germline CDR1 and CDR2 sequences are MNHEY and SVGEGT. With V trimmed by 3 bases and J by 0 bases, 5 bases remained unmatched. The CDR3 sequence: CASSYRQGLSYNEQFF. The CDR3 nucleotides are TGTGCCAGCAGTTATCGACAGGGCCTCTCCTACAATGAGCAGTTCTTC.

This clonotype appeared a single time. The rearrangement joins TRBV12-2 to TRBJ2-1; the D call of TRBD1 is as the table states it, not checked on the DNA. TRBV12-2 is flagged as a pseudogene. The length of the CDR3 is 20 residues. CDR3 region: CASRPFINLSRATQDNEQFF. The CDR3 DNA follows: TGTGCAAGCCGACCTTTCATCAACCTGTCCAGGGCTACCCAGGACAATGAGCAGTTCTTC.

The V and J genes are TRBV7-9 and TRBJ2-1, with D uncertain. There are 13 residues in the CDR3. Germline CDR1 is SEHNR and CDR2 is FQNEAQ (reference sequence). Trimming removed 1 base from V and 8 bases from J, with 9 bases in between. The CDR3 reads CASSLGRADEQFF. CDR3 in DNA: TGTGCCAGCAGCTTAGGAAGGGCCGATGAGCAGTTCTTC.

With regard to this clonotype: The germline gene is not matched at one end of the junction; a read error may be the cause. J is TRBJ1-4 and V is TRBV4-1, with 7 bases identical to TRBD1. The CDR3 length is 14 residues. CDR1 is MGHRA, CDR2 YSYEKL, per germline. The CDR3 DNA reads as TGCGCCAGCAGCCCTGGGACAGCGAGAGAAAAACCGTTTTTT. Translated, it gives CASSPGTAREKPFF.

The chain recombines TRBV7-3 with TRBJ2-7, with D hard to call. Trimming pared 2 bases from V and 4 bases from J, leaving 9 bases between. Germline CDR1 reads SGHTA; CDR2 reads FQGTGA. The CDR3 is 13 amino acids. Here the CDR3 reads CASSLDERYEQYF. CDR3 nucleotides: TGTGCCAGCAGCTTAGACGAGAGGTACGAGCAGTACTTC.

This clonotype was picked up many times. The chain recombines TRBV20-1 with TRBJ1-5; 10 bases are a match to TRBD1. The CDR3 consists of 14 residues. Germline loops: CDR1 DFQATT, CDR2 SNEGSKA (reference sequence). V lost 4 bases to trimming and J lost 3 bases; unmatched junction nucleotides: 3. CDR3 sequence: CSAMTGGTNQPQHF. The DNA of the CDR3 is TGCAGTGCTATGACAGGGGGCACCAATCAGCCCCAGCATTTT.

The gene calls are TRBV24-1 and TRBJ1-1, with D possibly TRBD1 on 5 matching bases. The V and J ends lost 1 base and 8 bases respectively, with 7 bases between them. The CDR3 sequence is 12 residues long. Germline-derived CDR1 and CDR2 are KGHDR and SFDVKD. The CDR3 region is CATSDFSGEAFF. The DNA for the CDR3 is TGTGCCACCAGTGATTTCTCAGGGGAAGCTTTCTTT.

The chain is built from TRBV7-3 and TRBJ2-7; 9 bases match TRBD2. V was pared by 4 bases and J by 2 bases, with 6 bases of the junction left unmatched. This CDR3 contains 15 residues. The germline CDR1 and CDR2 sequences are SGHTA and FQGTGA. The CDR3 region is CASSSEAGGPYEQYF. The CDR3 DNA follows: TGTGCCAGCAGCTCCGAAGCGGGAGGCCCCTACGAGCAGTACTTC.

This clonotype was counted a few times. The V gene is TRBV12-3 or TRBV12-4, the J gene TRBJ2-7; 7 bases are shared with TRBD1. The V gene end was trimmed by 6 bases and the J gene end by 4 bases; junction bases not matched to a gene: 9. The CDR3 loop spans 14 amino acids. This CDR3 reads CASSEGTAGYEQYF. DNA for the CDR3: TGTGCCAGCAGCGAGGGGACAGCCGGTTACGAGCAGTACTTC.

A note on this clonotype: One end of the junction is discordant with germline, which a read error may explain. J is TRBJ1-2 and V is TRBV7-3, with D possibly matching TRBD1 (6 bases). The germline V gene has CDR1 SGHTA and CDR2 FQGTGA. CDR3 length: 13 amino acids. The CDR3 loop reads CASGLGTNYGYTF. Here the CDR3 DNA reads TGTGCCAGCGGCTTAGGGACAAACTATGGCTACACCTTC.

This clonotype was detected ten times or more. The rearrangement joins TRBV20-1 to TRBJ2-7; 9 bases map to TRBD1. CDR1 is DFQATT, CDR2 SNEGSKA, per germline (reference sequence). V was clipped by 6 bases and J by 5 bases; unmatched bases: 8. The CDR3 totals 13 residues. In nucleotides, the CDR3 is TGCAGTGCCAGACGGGACAGGGTCCACGAGCAGTACTTC. Translating it yields CSARRDRVHEQYF.

There are a few counts of this clonotype. The chain employs TRBV12-3 or TRBV12-4 and TRBJ1-5; 8 nucleotides match TRBD1. The J segment lost 7 bases and the V segment lost 4 bases, leaving 6 bases of the junction unmatched. The CDR3 has 14 residues. CDR3 protein: CASSWGTGGQPQHF. CDR3 in DNA: TGTGCCAGCAGTTGGGGGACAGGTGGCCAGCCCCAGCATTTT.

The rearrangement uses TRBV5-1 and TRBJ2-2; D may correspond to TRBD1 or TRBD2 (5 bases each). Per the germline V gene, CDR1 is SGHRS and CDR2 is YFSETQ. The CDR3 runs 15 residues. V lost 4 bases and J lost 0, with 10 bases in between. The CDR3 DNA is TGCGCCAGCAGCCGGGACCCAGCGAACACCGGGGAGCTGTTTTTT. Protein product: CASSRDPANTGELFF.

Turning to this clonotype: A read error may be the cause here, since a much bigger clone is one base away. The chain employs TRBV4-1 and TRBJ1-1; D gene ambiguous. Germline CDR1 and CDR2: MGHRA and YSYEKL. The CDR3 totals 14 residues. V shed 4 bases and J shed 1 base, with 10 bases lying between them. The CDR3 DNA reads TGCGCCAGCAGCCGGGAAGGATCGAACACTGAAGCTTTCTTT. Translation: CASSREGSNTEAFF.

Relative to its sample, this clonotype is medium-sized (0.01 to 0.1%). This chain uses TRBV12-3 or TRBV12-4 with TRBJ2-6; D gene uncertain. The CDR3 covers 12 residues. Trimming pared 6 bases from V and 7 bases from J, leaving 7 bases between. In nucleotides, the CDR3 is TGTGCCAGCAGCCCTCCCGCCAACGTCCTGACTTTC. It translates to CASSPPANVLTF.

This chain links TRBV7-6 with TRBJ1-5, with TRBD1 as a possible D gene (6 bases). Germline V CDR1 and CDR2: SGHVS, FNYEAQ. V was pared by 5 bases and J by 5 bases, with 13 bases between. The CDR3 contains 14 residues. CDR3 DNA sequence: TGTGCCAGCAGCCCGACAGGTTACGATCAGCCCCAGCATTTT. This gives the protein CASSPTGYDQPQHF.

This clonotype was found once. Relative to the germline gene, one junction end is altered; a read error may explain this. CDR3 in DNA: TGTGCCTGCAGCGTAGACCGGGCTACAAATACGCAGTATTTT. Residues: CACSVDRATNTQYF. The rearrangement joins TRBV7-2 to TRBJ2-3, with no clear D. Germline CDR1 SGHTA, CDR2 FQGNSA. CDR3 length: 14 amino acids.

The chain recombines TRBV4-2 with TRBJ2-3, with D uncertain. From germline, CDR1 is LGHNA and CDR2 YNFKEQ. The CDR3 extends over 14 amino acids. Trimming cost V 3 bases and J 6 bases, with 13 bases left between them. This CDR3 is CASSQASDRDTQYF. For the CDR3, the DNA is TGTGCCAGCAGCCAGGCCTCTGACCGGGATACGCAGTATTTT.

This chain uses TRBV7-9 with TRBJ1-1; 9 positions match TRBD1. The CDR3 spans 15 residues. Germline V CDR1 and CDR2: SEHNR, FQNEAQ (reference sequence). J gave up 1 base and V 3 bases, and 3 bases lay outside the gene matches. The DNA for the CDR3 is TGTGCCAGCAGCTTTTTGACAGGGGGGAACACTGAAGCTTTCTTT. This gives the protein CASSFLTGGNTEAFF.

This clonotype was detected many times. V and J are TRBV20-1 and TRBJ1-1; the match to TRBD1 covers 11 bases. V lost 1 base and J lost 5; bases outside the gene matches: 3. The CDR3 has 14 amino acids. The germline V gene encodes CDR1 DFQATT and CDR2 SNEGSKA (reference sequence). In nucleotides, the CDR3 is TGCAGTGCTAGAGTGGGACAGGGGGGGACTGAAGCTTTCTTT. Translation gives CSARVGQGGTEAFF.